The next 7 T cell receptor beta chains were all read from a single sample in a study of T cells in Graves' hyperthyroidism and ophthalmopathy. The source material, RNA transcripts, was used to amplify TCR beta CDR3 regions. The HTBI primer set served for first-round RT-PCR of the TCR CDR3. TCRdb re-called the multiplex PCR reads with MiXCR, one entry per CDR3 protein. The sample holds 600,000 to 650,000 distinct CDR3 sequences; roughly 20% are singletons and the top ten take under 35%. The sample taken for sequencing was blood. All receptors derive from a man younger than 45 with Graves' ophthalmopathy.

V and J are TRBV4-1 and TRBJ2-3; possible D gene TRBD1, 6 bases. This CDR3 has 16 residues. The V and J ends lost 5 bases and 2 bases respectively, with 17 bases between them. Germline CDR1 reads MGHRA; CDR2 reads YSYEKL. The CDR3 reads CASSKGDATYTDTQYF. CDR3 coding DNA: TGCGCCAGCAGCAAGGGGGACGCAACTTACACAGATACGCAGTATTTT.

The CDR3 sequence: CASSPRWTGDNTGELFF. CDR3 nucleotides: TGTGCCAGCAGCCCCCGATGGACAGGGGATAACACCGGGGAGCTGTTTTTT. The chain carries TRBV5-5 and TRBJ2-2; 9 nucleotides agree with TRBD1. The ends lost 4 bases at V and 2 bases at J; junction bases unmatched: 9. Per the germline V gene, CDR1 is SGHKS and CDR2 is YYEKEE (reference sequence). There are 17 residues in the CDR3.

The V and J genes are TRBV13 and TRBJ2-1; 10 bases align to TRBD2. The J segment lost 9 bases and the V segment lost 5 bases, leaving 13 bases of the junction unmatched. The CDR3 runs 16 residues. Germline CDR1 is PRHDT and CDR2 is FYEKMQ (reference sequence). The CDR3 is CASSPGGSGRRGEQFF. DNA for the CDR3: TGTGCCAGCAGCCCTGGGGGTAGCGGGAGGAGGGGTGAGCAGTTCTTC.

This clonotype was detected many times. The V gene is TRBV20-1, the J gene TRBJ1-2; TRBD1 agrees at 9 bases. The germline gives CDR1 DFQATT, CDR2 SNEGSKA (reference sequence). The CDR3 covers 16 residues. Trimming cost V 3 bases and J 3 bases; bases outside gene matches: 11. Written as DNA, the CDR3 is TGCAGTGCTAGCCCACGGACAGGGGACCATTACTATGGCTACACCTTC. It is translated as CSASPRTGDHYYGYTF.

The chain is built from TRBV18 and TRBJ2-5, with TRBD2 identical over 10 bases. With V trimmed by 0 bases and J by 5 bases, 9 bases remained unmatched. Germline CDR1 reads KGHSH; CDR2 reads LQKENI. The CDR3 totals 17 residues. The CDR3 loop is CASSPPNPSGSEETQYF. In DNA, the CDR3 is TGTGCCAGCTCACCACCGAACCCTAGCGGGAGTGAGGAGACCCAGTACTTC. Using reference TRBV18 and TRBJ2-5 for the parts outside the CDR3, the full variable domain is NAGVMQNPRHLVRRRGQEARLRCSPMKGHSHVYWYRQLPEEGLKFMVYLQKENIIDESGMPKERFSAEFPKEGPSILRIQQVVRGDSAAYFCASSPPNPSGSEETQYFGPGTRLLVL.

This clonotype was counted only a few times. The chain recombines TRBV20-1 with TRBJ2-5; D possibly matches TRBD1 or TRBD2 (6 bases each). V lost 0 bases, J lost 1 base, and 9 bases lay in between. Germline V lookup: CDR1 DFQATT, CDR2 SNEGSKA (reference sequence). The CDR3 runs 14 residues. The CDR3 loop reads CSARDRGVQETQYF. The CDR3 DNA reads as TGCAGTGCTAGAGATAGGGGGGTCCAAGAGACCCAGTACTTC.

V usage is TRBV10-2 and J usage is TRBJ2-1; 14 nucleotides line up with TRBD2. The CDR3 spans 18 residues. The germline CDR1 and CDR2 sequences are WSHSY and SAAADI. J lost 6 bases, V lost 2 bases, and 9 bases had no gene match. This CDR3 reads CASSEDPGLAGAGNEQFF. In DNA form, the CDR3 reads TGCGCCAGCAGTGAGGACCCGGGACTAGCGGGAGCCGGCAATGAGCAGTTCTTC.